This entry concerns a single TCR beta chain. J lost 7 bases, V lost 6 bases, and 12 bases had no gene match. The CDR3 is made up of 15 amino acids. Germline V gene lookup returns CDR1 LNHDA and CDR2 SQIVND (reference sequence). Sequencing used immunoSEQ multiplex PCR; TCRdb keeps in-frame clones, though not all of them. This table holds 200,000 or so clones, over 80% found once. The data belong to a study of cytomegalovirus exposure and HLA in healthy donors. This clonotype was obtained from a woman under 30 in good health and CMV-seronegative. This chain joins TRBV19 and TRBJ1-5; 7 bases match TRBD1. The sequenced material came from PBMCs. CDR3 in amino acids: CASSKPQGDLQPQHF. The CDR3 DNA is TGTGCCAGTAGCAAACCGCAGGGGGATCTGCAGCCCCAGCATTTT.